This TCR beta chain came from a study of T cell responses to AZD1222 COVID-19 vaccine. Study context: Analyses pooled second doses at about 4 or about 12 weeks. Notes on the study in general: Repertoires were sampled only after the peak T cell response. The donors showed a predominance of white British ancestry and of females, with possible underestimation of clonal diversity. Elevations in Spike-specific TCR breadth and depth followed administration of two AZD1222 doses.

Worth noting for this clone: As yet, its antigen is unknown.

Germline V gene lookup returns CDR1 MDHEN and CDR2 SYDVKM. The CDR3 spans 13 residues. Data came from immunoSEQ multiplex PCR; TCRdb stores just in-frame clones and leaves some out. The sample holds approximately 110,000 clones; around 94% are singletons and the top ten take under 2.5%. The sample here was peripheral blood, taken on day 0 of AZD1222 vaccination. The chain couples TRBV28 to TRBJ2-3; the D gene is possibly TRBD1 (5 bases). The clonotype was recovered from an adult in good health. CDR3 amino acids: CAWAGRGTDTQYF. For the CDR3, the DNA is TGTGCTTGGGCAGGGCGCGGCACAGATACGCAGTATTTT.